This TCR beta chain was identified during a study of cytomegalovirus exposure and HLA in healthy donors. Study-level findings and limits: Judged likely to be a sequencing artifact was a cluster of highly shared sequence variants. Accounts indicate the classifier identified cytomegalovirus status with strong specificity and sensitivity.

Points on this clone: Its specificity is not known.

Researchers ran the PCR with 60 Vbeta and 13 Jbeta primers. The data were produced by immunoSEQ multiplex PCR, yet TCRdb's version contains in-frame clones alone and is incomplete. This sample carries 200,000 to 250,000 clones, about 83% of them seen once, and the ten largest clones take 1.4%. CDR1 MNHEY and CDR2 SMNVEV come from the germline V gene (reference sequence). The CDR3 is 15 residues long. J gave up 2 bases and V 2 bases, and 6 bases lay outside the gene matches. The V call is TRBV27, the J call TRBJ2-7, with 7 positions matching TRBD2. This sequence was found in a girl aged 5-17 years in good health and CMV-seronegative. Specimen: PBMCs. In nucleotides, the CDR3 is TGTGCCAGCAGTTTACGAGCGGGGTTCACCTACGAGCAGTACTTC. Encoded protein: CASSLRAGFTYEQYF.